This T cell receptor beta chain appears in the sequencing data of a study of T cell responses to AZD1222 COVID-19 vaccine. Whole-study results and caveats: Repertoires in all cases were sampled only once the peak T cell response had passed. Mostly white British, mostly female donors; authors suggested clonal diversity may be underestimated.

The V gene's germline CDR1 is SNHLY and CDR2 FYNNEI. J lost 1 base, V lost 6 bases, and 7 bases had no gene match. The CDR3 covers 15 residues. Comments on this clone: The target antigen is unknown.

Only in-frame clones appear in the TCRdb table, and some are missing; sequencing was by immunoSEQ multiplex PCR. This table holds some 74,000 clones, about 90% found once. Sequencing used peripheral blood, obtained 28 days after the second AZD1222 dose. The sequence was collected from an adult who received the AZD1222 COVID-19 vaccine. The chain uses TRBV2 and TRBJ2-7; TRBD1 aligns across 9 bases. CDR3 sequence reads: CASSLEGQGSYEQYF. The CDR3 nucleotides are TGTGCCAGCAGCTTAGAAGGACAGGGGTCCTACGAGCAGTACTTC.